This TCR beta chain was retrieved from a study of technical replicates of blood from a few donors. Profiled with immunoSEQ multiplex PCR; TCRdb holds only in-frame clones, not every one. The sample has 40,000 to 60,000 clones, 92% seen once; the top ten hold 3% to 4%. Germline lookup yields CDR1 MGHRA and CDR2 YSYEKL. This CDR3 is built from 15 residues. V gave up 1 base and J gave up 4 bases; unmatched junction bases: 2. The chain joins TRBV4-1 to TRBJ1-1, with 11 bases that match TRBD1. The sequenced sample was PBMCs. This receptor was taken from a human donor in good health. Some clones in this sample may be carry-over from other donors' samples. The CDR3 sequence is CASSQAGTGGTEAFF. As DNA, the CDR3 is TGCGCCAGCAGCCAAGCCGGGACAGGGGGCACTGAAGCTTTCTTT.